This passage covers 17 T cell receptor beta chains from one sample sequenced in a study of T cells in women clearing cervical HPV infection. Sequencing used immunoSEQ multiplex PCR; TCRdb keeps in-frame clones, though not all of them. The table lists approximately 37,000 clones. The sample was blood buffy coat. The receptors originated from a woman aged 18 to 69 with a cervical HPV16 infection that either progressed to CIN3+ or cleared (not recorded which).

About this clone: The CDR3 extends 3 residues past the end of the read, so its final part is completed from the germline J gene. V usage is TRBV2 and J usage is TRBJ1-2; no reliable D call. The CDR3 consists of 13 residues. Germline values: CDR1 SNHLY, CDR2 FYNNEI. V was pared by 5 bases and J by 3 bases, with 10 bases between. CDR3 amino acids: CASSTRVDYGYTF. Incomplete CDR3 DNA: TGTGCCAGCAGTACAAGAGTGGACTATGGC. The full variable domain, rest sourced from reference TRBV2 and TRBJ1-2, is EPEVTQTPSHQVTQMGQEVILRCVPISNHLYFYWYRQILGQKVEFLVSFYNNEISEKSEIFDDQFSVERPDGSNFTLKIRSTKLEDSAMYFCASSTRVDYGYTFGSGTRLTVV.

On this clone itself: The read stops 3 residues short of the end of the CDR3; the missing end is completed from the germline J gene. The chain has TRBV7-9 and TRBJ1-4; 7 bases are a match to TRBD1. This CDR3 region has 15 residues. CDR1 and CDR2 (germline): SEHNR, FQNEAQ (reference sequence). Trimming took 3 bases from V and 3 from J; bases not matched to a gene: 4. CDR3 sequence reads: CASSLGGQPNEKLFF. Incomplete CDR3 DNA: TGTGCCAGCAGCTTGGGGGGACAGCCTAATGAAAAA.

For this clone: The sequence runs out 3 residues before the end of the CDR3; the remainder is reconstructed from the germline J gene. J is TRBJ2-2 and V is TRBV7-2; D call uncertain. The CDR3 sequence is 14 residues long. V gave up 4 bases and J gave up 4 bases, with 10 bases separating them. CDR1 and CDR2 from the germline V gene are SGHTA and FQGNSA. This CDR3 is CASSSRLSTGELFF. CDR3 DNA (partial): TGTGCCAGCAGCTCCCGACTGTCCACCGGGGAG.

CDR3 sequence reads: CASSESATGGEQYF. The sequenced part of the CDR3 DNA is TGCGCCAGCAGTGAGTCGGCGACAGGGGGCGAG. The chain employs TRBV10-1 and TRBJ2-7; the match to TRBD1 covers 9 bases. The CDR3 is cut off 3 residues early in the read; its end comes from the germline J gene. The junction had 3 bases not matched to a gene; V was cut back by 0 bases and J by 6 bases. Germline CDR1 WNHNN, CDR2 SYGVQD (reference sequence). This CDR3 comprises 14 residues.

Remarks on this clone: The read falls 3 residues short of the CDR3 end, and the missing part is taken from the germline J gene. The chain couples TRBV11-2 to TRBJ1-5; unclear D gene. The CDR3 has 12 residues. V lost 6 bases and J lost 8, with 11 bases in between. Germline V gene lookup returns CDR1 SGHAT and CDR2 FQNNGV. This chain's CDR3 is CASSRGREPQHF. The DNA read from the CDR3 is TGTGCCAGCAGTCGGGGTCGGGAGCCC. Variable domain in full (rest from reference TRBV11-2 and TRBJ1-5): EAGVAQSPRYKIIEKRQSVAFWCNPISGHATLYWYQQILGQGPKLLIQFQNNGVVDDSQLPKDRFSAERLKGVDSTLKIQPAKLEDSAVYLCASSRGREPQHFGDGTRLSIL.

On this clone: The read terminates 3 residues ahead of where the CDR3 ends, so the germline J gene completes it. The rearrangement links TRBV2 to TRBJ1-6; 7 bases map to TRBD1. Germline loops: CDR1 SNHLY, CDR2 FYNNEI. The CDR3 runs to 16 residues. With V trimmed by 6 bases and J by 0 bases, 5 bases remained unmatched. CDR3 region: CASREGQSSYNSPLHF. The sequenced CDR3 bases are TGTGCCAGCAGAGAGGGACAGAGCTCCTATAATTCACCC.

Remarks on this clone: The CDR3 extends 3 residues past the end of the read, so its final part is completed from the germline J gene. The chain employs TRBV11-2 and TRBJ2-5; 9 bases are shared with TRBD1. V was clipped by 1 base and J by 5 bases; unmatched bases: 5. Germline CDR1 reads SGHAT; CDR2 reads FQNNGV. The CDR3 length is 15 residues. CDR3 sequence reads: CASSLGGQGSETQYF. The CDR3 bases that were read are TGTGCCAGCAGCTTAGGAGGACAGGGGTCGGAGACC.

Note on this clone: The read finishes 3 residues shy of the CDR3 end, and the germline J gene is used to complete it. V and J are TRBV5-1 and TRBJ2-5; maybe TRBD2 (5 bases). This CDR3 has 13 residues. V shed 0 bases and J shed 5 bases, with 8 bases lying between them. CDR1 and CDR2 from the germline V gene are SGHRS and YFSETQ. The CDR3 DNA, read in part, is TGCGCCAGCAGCTTGGGAGGGCAGGAGACC. Translation: CASSLGGQET. The whole CDR3 sequence reads CASSLGGQETQYF.

To note about this clone: The observed sequence ends 3 residues before the CDR3 terminus, with the missing tail filled in from the germline J gene. This chain uses TRBV7-6 with TRBJ2-4; maybe TRBD1 (5 bases). The CDR3 has 16 amino acids. Looked up from germline, CDR1 is SGHVS and CDR2 is FNYEAQ. The part of the CDR3 DNA that was read is TGTGCCAGCAGCTCTACCTCAGGGCGAAGGAACTATGGT. Amino acids: CASSSTSGRRNYG. The entire CDR3 is CASSSTSGRRNYGQYF.

The CDR3 bases that were read are TGCAGTGCTAGTTCGGCTAGCGGGAGGAACGACGAG. This encodes CSASSASGRNDE. The full CDR3 protein is CSASSASGRNDEQYF. The chain joins TRBV20-1 to TRBJ2-7; TRBD2 matches 11 bases. The observed sequence ends 3 residues before the CDR3 terminus, with the missing tail filled in from the germline J gene. CDR1 DFQATT and CDR2 SNEGSKA come from the germline V gene (reference sequence). The CDR3 consists of 15 residues. V shed 3 bases and J 5 bases; nucleotides not matched to a gene: 9.

As concerns this clone: The read ends 3 residues early relative to the CDR3; the germline J gene fills the gap. The chain employs TRBV12-3 or TRBV12-4 and TRBJ1-6; no reliable D call. V lost 1 base and J lost 10, with 8 bases in between. This CDR3 contains 13 residues. CDR3 amino acids: CASSLDSPSPLHF. CDR3 DNA (partial): TGTGCCAGCAGTTTAGACAGCCCCTCACCC.

Comments on this clone: The missing CDR3 end, 3 residues past where the read stops, is filled in from the germline J gene. The genes are TRBV23-1 and TRBJ2-7; possibly TRBD1 for D (5 bases). Being an ORF, TRBV23-1 has a function that is uncertain. Trimming took 7 bases from V and 4 from J, leaving 20 bases between them. This CDR3 has 15 residues. The sequenced part of the CDR3 DNA is TGCGCCAGCAACTCCGCTATTGCAGGGTGGTACGAG. Translation: CASNSAIAGWYE. The full CDR3 is CASNSAIAGWYEQYF.

A word on this clone: The read is 3 residues too short to cover the CDR3 end, so that end is filled in from the germline J gene. This sequence joins TRBV29-1 and TRBJ2-2; no reliable D call. This CDR3 is built from 14 residues. The V gene's germline CDR1 is SQVTM and CDR2 ANQGSEA. The V and J ends lost 0 bases and 3 bases respectively, with 8 bases between them. CDR3 DNA (partial): TGCAGCGTTGAAGATTATCAGGACACCGGGGAG. Its translation is CSVEDYQDTGE. In full, the CDR3 reads CSVEDYQDTGELFF.

The chain's CDR3 is CASSVTSGGDTQYF. CDR3 bases read: TGTGCCAGCAGCGTGACTAGCGGGGGAGATACG. J is TRBJ2-3 and V is TRBV7-8; TRBD2 matches at 12 bases. The read ends 3 residues shy of where the CDR3 ends; the end is completed using the germline J gene. The germline V gene encodes CDR1 SGHVS and CDR2 FQNEAQ. The junction had 2 bases not matched to a gene; V was cut back by 5 bases and J by 5 bases. The CDR3 has 14 residues.

About this clone: From the germline J gene comes the end of the CDR3, since the read stops 3 residues before it. This chain joins TRBV29-1 and TRBJ2-1; 7 bases line up with TRBD2. Germline lookup yields CDR1 SQVTM and CDR2 ANQGSEA. V was pared by 7 bases and J by 7 bases, with 10 bases of the junction left unmatched. The CDR3 totals 13 residues. The sequenced part of the CDR3 DNA is TGCAGCGGCGCGCCTAGCGGAGGTAATGAG. Protein: CSGAPSGGNE. From start to end, the CDR3 is CSGAPSGGNEQFF.

About this clone itself: The read terminates 3 residues before the CDR3 end, so the remaining end is supplied by the germline J gene. The chain is built from TRBV7-9 and TRBJ2-1, with TRBD2 matching over 12 bases. The CDR3 length is 15 residues. The V gene end was trimmed by 6 bases and the J gene end by 8 bases; junction bases not matched to a gene: 8. Germline values: CDR1 SEHNR, CDR2 FQNEAQ (reference sequence). CDR3 DNA (partial): TGTGCCAGCAGTCACCCTAGCGGGAGGGCCTATGAG. Translated: CASSHPSGRAYE. The full CDR3 protein is CASSHPSGRAYEQFF.

Remarks on this clone: The CDR3 end is not reached by the read, which stops 3 residues before it; the germline J gene fills it in. V usage is TRBV7-8 and J usage is TRBJ1-1; TRBD1 matches 9 bases. This CDR3 has 13 residues. V gave up 8 bases and J gave up 6 bases; unmatched junction bases: 7. The germline V gene has CDR1 SGHVS and CDR2 FQNEAQ. The CDR3 protein is CASRQGGSSEAFF. The sequenced CDR3 bases are TGTGCCAGCCGACAGGGGGGGAGTTCTGAA. Using reference TRBV7-8 and TRBJ1-1 for the parts outside the CDR3, the full variable domain is GAGVSQSPRYKVAKRGQDVALRCDPISGHVSLFWYQQALGQGPEFLTYFQNEAQLDKSGLPSDRFFAERPEGSVSTLKIQRTQQEDSAVYLCASRQGGSSEAFFGQGTRLTVV.